This TCR beta chain was observed in a study of radiotherapy plus CTLA-4 blockade in lung cancer (dated by TCRdb to 2016 to 2018). About the full investigation: Objective responses occurred in about 20% of enrolled patients, and around 29% achieved disease control.

CDR1 is given as SGHVS and CDR2 as FQNEAQ, both from the germline V gene. The CDR3, cysteine through phenylalanine, is 14 amino acids long. Only the CDR3 region is kept as DNA, spanning 42 bases read in frame from base 1. The junction shows trimming of 5 bases on V and 4 bases on J, and the gene matches do not reach 4 bases of it. Summary of the overall study and its limitations: The strongest predictors of response were reported to be early dynamic shifts in blood T cell clones along with a rise in serum interferon-beta following radiation. After treatment with radiotherapy and ipilimumab, TCR clones that originated in tumors expanded in peripheral blood.

Library construction relied on the immunoSEQ multiplex PCR assay. The clones in this table, taken by TCRdb from immuneACCESS, are in-frame only. Not every clone is retained; where verified, under half of the shortfall comes from an unresolved V gene, and the cause of the rest is unknown. Within this sample are more than 95,000 clones, with roughly 79% of them counted one time only. Around 2.7% of the sample belongs to the ten largest clones. The study evaluated CTLA-4 blockade (ipilimumab) given together with focal radiation therapy in patients who had chemo-refractory metastatic non-small-cell lung cancer. About this clone itself: The antigen it recognizes is unknown. No quality values exist for individual bases; no much larger clone is one base distant.

This clonotype originated in a human donor with non-small cell lung cancer who had a partial response to radiotherapy plus ipilimumab. Some clones in this sample may be carry-over from other donors' samples. The V and J segments used are TRBV7-8 and TRBJ1-4; 7 middle bases align to TRBD1. The sample consisted of peripheral blood, taken from a patient treated with radiotherapy plus ipilimumab. The CDR3 region: CASSAGQLNEKLFF. The sequence in DNA is TGTGCCAGCAGCGCGGGACAGCTTAATGAAAAACTGTTTTTT.